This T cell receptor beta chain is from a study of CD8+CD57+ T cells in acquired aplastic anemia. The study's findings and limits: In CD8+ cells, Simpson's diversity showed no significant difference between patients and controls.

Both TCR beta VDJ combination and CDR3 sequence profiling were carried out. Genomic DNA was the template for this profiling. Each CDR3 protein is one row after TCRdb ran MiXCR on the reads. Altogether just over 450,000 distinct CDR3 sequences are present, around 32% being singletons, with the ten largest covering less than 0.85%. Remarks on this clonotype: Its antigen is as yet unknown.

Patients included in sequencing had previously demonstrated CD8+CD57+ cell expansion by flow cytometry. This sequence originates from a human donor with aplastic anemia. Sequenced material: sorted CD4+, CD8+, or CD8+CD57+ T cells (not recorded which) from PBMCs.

The CDR3: CASSRSFPGNTIYF. In DNA form, the CDR3 reads TGTGCCAGCAGTCGGTCGTTCCCTGGAAACACCATATATTTT. V is TRBV6-1 and J is TRBJ1-3; D ambiguous. Deletions cut 5 bases from V and 2 bases from J, with 10 bases between. Looked up from germline, CDR1 is MNHNS and CDR2 is SASEGT. This CDR3 has 14 amino acids.